This section outlines one TCR beta chain sequence together with its context. At one boundary the junction diverges from the germline segment, which might be a read error. A constant-region primer primed TCR beta cDNA synthesis from roughly 500 ng of total RNA. Generation of the TCR beta libraries relied on three nested multiplex PCR rounds using slightly modified ARM-PCR. Rounds one and two of PCR, each of around 11 cycles, were primed with TRBV1-TRBV30 forward primers and a C-beta reverse primer. Via MiXCR, TCRdb re-called the multiplex PCR reads, giving one row per CDR3 protein. The table has approximately 80,000 distinct CDR3 sequences, roughly 71% seen once; the top ten hold around 24%. Germline CDR1 is SGHAT and CDR2 is FQNNGV. This CDR3 has 16 amino acids. The sample comes from a study of tumor-infiltrating lymphocytes in primary liver carcinoma. Both RNA and DNA were isolated together from roughly 20-30 mg of bulk tissue that had not been sorted. Infection with HBV was chronic in patients; they were treatment-naive.

Input material: tumor-adjacent normal liver tissue. V usage is TRBV11-2 and J usage is TRBJ2-7; D gene unclear. The TCR was taken from a man between 40 and 49 years old with primary liver carcinoma and hepatitis B virus infection. Here the CDR3 reads CASGLEMPPKPYELYF. CDR3 DNA: TGTGCCAGCGGCTTAGAGATGCCACCAAAACCCTACGAGCTGTACTTC.